Given below is one TCR beta chain in context. This entry is derived from a study of identical twins. The CDR3 has 16 residues. The trim removed 3 bases at V and 2 bases at J, leaving 7 bases unmatched. TCRdb reanalysed the 5' RACE reads using MiXCR and keeps one entry per CDR3 protein. The repertoire holds approximately 530,000 distinct CDR3 sequences, with 20% to 25% as singletons. In addition, the sample was reused for a study of yellow fever vaccine responses in identical twins.

The clonotype originates from a woman between 18 and 30 years old in good health. The chain is built from TRBV12-3 or TRBV12-4 and TRBJ2-5; 9 bases are shared with TRBD2. Source material: CD4+ T cells sorted from blood. CDR3 amino acids: CASSFRLTSGQETQYF. The CDR3 coding sequence is TGTGCCAGCAGTTTCCGTTTGACTAGCGGACAAGAGACCCAGTACTTC.